What follows are 7 T cell receptor beta chains derived from one specimen sequenced in a study of cytomegalovirus exposure and HLA in healthy donors (dated by TCRdb to 2015 to 2018). The library was built by means of the immunoSEQ multiplex PCR assay. The multiplex PCR relied on a mix of 60 forward primers for TCR Vbeta segments and 13 reverse primers for TCR Jbeta segments. Sourced from immuneACCESS, this table was stored by TCRdb with only in-frame sequences that have V and J called. A share of the clones is absent; for the studies checked, an unresolved V gene accounts for under half, and the remainder has no known explanation. Present in this sample are roughly 130,000 clones, approximately 65% of which were seen just once. Of the sample, 6.5% is held by the ten largest clones. The specimen was PBMCs. The receptors were sampled from a woman aged 55-75 years in good health and CMV-seronegative.

The J gene is TRBJ2-7, the V gene TRBV27, with 11 bases lining up with TRBD2. There are 16 residues in the CDR3. Unmatched junction bases numbered 11, after V lost 3 bases and J lost 7 bases. The germline gives CDR1 MNHEY, CDR2 SMNVEV (reference sequence). CDR3 bases: TGTGCCAGCAGTTTTTTTAGCGGGGGGGCCGTTGGTGAGCAGTACTTC. It yields the protein CASSFFSGGAVGEQYF.

The V and J genes are TRBV27 and TRBJ2-5; the match to TRBD1 covers 9 bases. This CDR3 is built from 15 residues. Trimming at V came to 5 bases and at J to 5 bases, leaving 9 bases not matched to a gene. Germline values: CDR1 MNHEY, CDR2 SMNVEV (reference sequence). CDR3 in DNA: TGTGCCAGCAGTATTCTAGGACAGGGGAAGGAGACCCAGTACTTC. It is translated as CASSILGQGKETQYF.

The CDR3 loop is CASSLVARTMGLIYEQYF. Here the CDR3 DNA reads TGTGCCAGCAGCTTAGTTGCCAGGACTATGGGGCTTATCTACGAGCAGTACTTC. The J gene is TRBJ2-7, the V gene TRBV7-2; TRBD2 is a possible D gene (6 bases). Trimming took 1 base from V and 3 from J, leaving 22 bases between them. This CDR3 region has 18 residues. Germline CDR1 reads SGHTA; CDR2 reads FQGNSA.

In this sample, this clone turned up a few times. The genes are TRBV11-2 and TRBJ2-7; 9 nucleotides agree with TRBD1. Germline CDR1 and CDR2: SGHAT and FQNNGV. The CDR3 contains 16 residues. J was trimmed by 6 bases and V by 5 bases; bases with no gene match: 14. CDR3 protein: CASSPNLGQGSIEQYF. CDR3 coding DNA: TGTGCCAGCAGCCCTAATTTGGGACAGGGATCGATCGAGCAGTACTTC.

The chain combines TRBV2 with TRBJ2-4; maybe TRBD2 (6 bases). Germline V gene sequence: CDR1 SNHLY, CDR2 FYNNEI. Between the trimmed V and J ends, which lost 6 bases and 2 bases, there was a span of 14 bases. This CDR3 has 15 amino acids. Written as DNA, the CDR3 is TGTGCCAGCAGGGCGCTCACTAGCCCCAAAAACATTCAGTACTTC. Encoded protein: CASRALTSPKNIQYF. Using reference TRBV2 and TRBJ2-4 for the parts outside the CDR3, the full variable domain is EPEVTQTPSHQVTQMGQEVILRCVPISNHLYFYWYRQILGQKVEFLVSFYNNEISEKSEIFDDQFSVERPDGSNFTLKIRSTKLEDSAMYFCASRALTSPKNIQYFGAGTRLSVL.

The chain couples TRBV9 to TRBJ1-3; 7 nucleotides agree with TRBD1. With V trimmed by 3 bases and J by 2 bases, 2 bases remained unmatched. This CDR3 region has 14 residues. Germline V gene lookup returns CDR1 SGDLS and CDR2 YYNGEE. DNA of the CDR3: TGTGCCAGCAGCGGCGACAGGGCTGGAAACACCATATATTTT. This sequence encodes CASSGDRAGNTIYF.

The V gene is TRBV5-1, the J gene TRBJ2-6; D possibly corresponds to TRBD1 (5 bases). Germline CDR1 is SGHRS and CDR2 is YFSETQ. V was trimmed by 4 bases and J by 1 base, leaving 9 bases between them. CDR3 size: 15 residues. The CDR3 spells CASSQTASGANVLTF. In nucleotides, the CDR3 is TGCGCCAGCAGCCAGACAGCTTCTGGGGCCAACGTCCTGACTTTC.